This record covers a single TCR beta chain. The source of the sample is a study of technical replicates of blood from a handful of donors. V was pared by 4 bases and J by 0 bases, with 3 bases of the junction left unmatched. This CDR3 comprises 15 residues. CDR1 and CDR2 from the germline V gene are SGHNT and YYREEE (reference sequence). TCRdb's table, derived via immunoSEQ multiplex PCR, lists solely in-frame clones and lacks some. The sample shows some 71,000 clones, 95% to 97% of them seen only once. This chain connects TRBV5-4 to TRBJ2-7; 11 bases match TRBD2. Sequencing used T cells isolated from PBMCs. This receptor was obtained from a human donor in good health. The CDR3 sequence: CASSPGLADSYEQYF. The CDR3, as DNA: TGTGCCAGCAGCCCGGGACTAGCGGACTCCTACGAGCAGTACTTC. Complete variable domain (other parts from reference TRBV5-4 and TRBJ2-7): ETGVTQSPTHLIKTRGQQVTLRCSSQSGHNTVSWYQQALGQGPQFIFQYYREEENGRGNFPPRFSGLQFPNYSSELNVNALELDDSALYLCASSPGLADSYEQYFGPGTRLTVT.